These 24 T cell receptor beta chains originate from one sample sequenced in a study of blood T cells in healthy people across ages. The second PCR ran about 6 to 11 cycles with a sample-barcoded 5' primer and J-beta primers. TCRdb called the 5' RACE reads again in MiXCR, with one record for every CDR3 protein. The sample consists of more than 800,000 distinct CDR3 sequences, around 30% of them appearing once. What was sequenced was blood. These receptor sequences come from a woman of 80 years or more in good health.

In this sample, this clonotype turned up many times. V usage is TRBV20-1 and J usage is TRBJ2-5; 10 nucleotides line up with TRBD1. CDR3 length equals 15 residues. The germline V gene has CDR1 DFQATT and CDR2 SNEGSKA (reference sequence). V lost 4 bases, J lost 4 bases, and 9 bases stayed unmatched. CDR3 amino acids: CSANPTGGFRETQYF. In nucleotides, the CDR3 is TGCAGTGCTAACCCGACAGGGGGCTTTCGAGAGACCCAGTACTTC.

In this sample, this clonotype turned up a few times. The CDR3 protein is CASSPDRITSSGANVLTF. The DNA for the CDR3 is TGTGCCAGCAGTCCGGACAGGATCACGAGCTCTGGGGCCAACGTCCTGACTTTC. The chain uses TRBV6-1 and TRBJ2-6; 7 bases line up with TRBD1. CDR3 length equals 18 residues. With V trimmed by 5 bases and J by 0 bases, 10 bases remained unmatched. CDR1 is MNHNS, CDR2 SASEGT, per germline.

V is TRBV10-3 and J is TRBJ2-5, with D perhaps TRBD1 (6 bases). CDR1 is ENHRY, CDR2 SYGVKD, per germline. Trimming stripped 7 bases from V and 7 bases from J, with 19 bases between. The CDR3 runs to 14 residues. Written as DNA, the CDR3 is TGTGCCATCAATCAGGGGTCCCCCCGGGGGACCCAGTACTTC. Residues: CAINQGSPRGTQYF.

This clonotype was observed a handful of times. The V call is TRBV12-3 or TRBV12-4, the J call TRBJ2-1, with TRBD2 matching 10 bases. The CDR3 loop spans 16 amino acids. Unmatched junction bases numbered 13, after V lost 1 base and J lost 13 bases. The CDR3, as DNA: TGTGCCAGCAGTTTAGGGGGGACTAGCGTAGGTGGGACCCAGTTCTTC. Protein: CASSLGGTSVGGTQFF.

This clonotype was counted ten times or more. This chain connects TRBV5-1 to TRBJ2-3, with 7 nucleotides matching TRBD1. This CDR3 comprises 15 residues. With 5 bases clipped from V and 6 bases from J, the junction kept 12 bases outside the gene matches. The germline V gene has CDR1 SGHRS and CDR2 YFSETQ. In nucleotides, the CDR3 is TGCGCCAGCAGTTTTCCCGGGACAGCTCGGGATACGCAGTATTTT. This sequence encodes CASSFPGTARDTQYF.

The table lists this clonotype with many counts. The chain employs TRBV9 and TRBJ2-7; a possible D gene is TRBD1 (5 bases). Germline loops: CDR1 SGDLS, CDR2 YYNGEE. V lost 2 bases and J 6 bases, leaving 15 bases between the germline ends. The CDR3 runs 14 residues. The CDR3 sequence is CASSVGSGFLEQYF. The CDR3, as DNA: TGTGCCAGCAGCGTGGGATCAGGGTTTCTCGAGCAGTACTTC.

Turning to this clonotype: At one of its ends the junction is not consistent with the germline gene, which may arise from a read error. V gene TRBV18 combines with J gene TRBJ2-5; 10 positions match TRBD2. The CDR3 extends over 16 amino acids. Germline loops: CDR1 KGHSH, CDR2 LQKENI. The CDR3, as DNA: TGTACCAGCTCACAACTAGCGGGAAAATCCCAAGAGACCCAGTACTTC. It is translated as CTSSQLAGKSQETQYF.

The chain combines TRBV5-6 with TRBJ2-4; TRBD2 aligns across 11 bases. The germline V gene encodes CDR1 SGHDT and CDR2 YYEEEE. V dropped 3 bases and J dropped 0; count of bases not matched to a gene: 5. This CDR3 contains 17 residues. The DNA of the CDR3 is TGTGCCAGCAGCTCTTTCGGGACTAGCGGAGCCAAAAACATTCAGTACTTC. It codes for CASSSFGTSGAKNIQYF.

This clonotype was seen many times. V is TRBV7-9 and J is TRBJ2-1, with a tentative D call TRBD2 (5 bases). This CDR3 has 15 amino acids. V was shortened by 6 bases and J by 3 bases, with 15 bases between the two germline ends. In germline, CDR1 is SEHNR, CDR2 FQNEAQ (reference sequence). The CDR3 sequence is CASSPTRIGYNEQFF. CDR3 nucleotide sequence: TGTGCCAGCAGTCCTACTAGGATTGGCTACAATGAGCAGTTCTTC.

This sequence joins TRBV5-1 and TRBJ2-5; D gene unclear. CDR3 length equals 12 residues. In germline, CDR1 is SGHRS, CDR2 YFSETQ. V gave up 2 bases and J gave up 11 bases, with 13 bases separating them. The CDR3 sequence: CASSLYNNKQYF. The CDR3 bases are TGCGCCAGCAGCTTATACAACAATAAGCAGTACTTC.

The chain is built from TRBV10-3 and TRBJ2-7; 9 bases are shared with TRBD1. The germline V gene encodes CDR1 ENHRY and CDR2 SYGVKD. The CDR3 extends over 15 amino acids. J was trimmed by 4 bases and V by 0 bases; bases with no gene match: 4. The CDR3 loop reads CAISESGQGTYEQYF. CDR3 sequence (DNA): TGTGCCATCAGTGAGTCGGGACAGGGCACATACGAGCAGTACTTC.

In its sample, this clonotype was seen many times. This rearrangement joins TRBV7-2 to TRBJ1-2; possibly TRBD1 for D (5 bases). CDR3 length equals 15 residues. Trimming pared 0 bases from V and 8 bases from J, leaving 16 bases between. Germline CDR1 is SGHTA and CDR2 is FQGNSA. CDR3 bases: TGTGCCAGCAGCTTAGCCACAGCCTACAAGGGGGGCTACACCTTC. This sequence encodes CASSLATAYKGGYTF.

CDR3 amino acids: CASTSGRQHYNEQFF. CDR3 bases: TGTGCCAGCACCTCCGGACGGCAACACTACAATGAGCAGTTCTTC. V usage is TRBV5-4 and J usage is TRBJ2-1; D gene ambiguous. The germline V and J ends were trimmed by 6 bases and 3 bases, with 16 bases remaining between them. The germline V gene has CDR1 SGHNT and CDR2 YYREEE (reference sequence). The CDR3 runs to 15 residues.

Points on this clonotype: A much larger clone differs by one base, so this may be a read error. The J gene is TRBJ1-2, the V gene TRBV6-2 or TRBV6-3; D not certain. Germline CDR1 and CDR2: MNHEY and SVGEGT. This CDR3 has 14 residues. The V and J ends lost 8 bases and 8 bases respectively, with 21 bases between them. CDR3: CASATLSGLDGYTF. The DNA for the CDR3 is TGTGCCAGCGCTACCCTGAGCGGGCTCGACGGCTACACCTTC.

The J gene is TRBJ2-3, the V gene TRBV6-2 or TRBV6-3; no clear D. CDR3 length equals 15 residues. Trimming stripped 0 bases from V and 4 bases from J, with 11 bases between. Looked up from germline, CDR1 is MNHEY and CDR2 is SVGEGT. The chain's CDR3 is CASSYSSLNADTQYF. DNA of the CDR3: TGTGCCAGCAGTTACTCGTCCCTAAACGCAGATACGCAGTATTTT.

On this clonotype itself: A read error may explain this, as a much larger clone is one base away. V and J are TRBV20-1 and TRBJ2-5; possibly TRBD1 or TRBD2 for D (6 bases each). TRBJ2-1 matches the DNA end more closely, so the J call is doubtful. The CDR3 is made up of 15 amino acids. Germline CDR1 DFQATT, CDR2 SNEGSKA (reference sequence). CDR3 sequence (DNA): TGCAGTGCTACCCTTGGGGGGCGGATCCAAGAGACCCAGTTCTTC. It yields the protein CSATLGGRIQETQFF.

This clonotype was observed at least ten times. The chain recombines TRBV7-2 with TRBJ2-7; TRBD2 is a possible D gene (6 bases). V dropped 2 bases and J dropped 3 bases, with 17 bases sitting between them. The CDR3 totals 16 residues. Germline V gene lookup returns CDR1 SGHTA and CDR2 FQGNSA. The CDR3 is CASSLMFQGGYYEQYF. The CDR3 DNA is TGTGCCAGCAGCTTAATGTTCCAGGGAGGCTACTACGAGCAGTACTTC.

The chain employs TRBV7-2 and TRBJ2-1; 7 positions agree with TRBD1. Losses at the gene ends were 8 bases for V and 8 bases for J; bases not matched to a gene: 15. Germline lookup yields CDR1 SGHTA and CDR2 FQGNSA. The CDR3 loop spans 15 amino acids. Here the CDR3 DNA reads TGTGCCAGCGGCAAACCGGGACAGAAGGTCCATGAGCAGTTCTTC. Its translation is CASGKPGQKVHEQFF.

The V and J genes are TRBV7-9 and TRBJ2-1; D is unclear. The germline V gene encodes CDR1 SEHNR and CDR2 FQNEAQ (reference sequence). Trimming pared 11 bases from V and 8 bases from J, leaving 13 bases between. The CDR3 length is 11 residues. In DNA form, the CDR3 reads TGTGCCGCCACGGGCTGCGATGAGCAGTTCTTC. Encoded protein: CAATGCDEQFF.

This clonotype appeared many times. This chain links TRBV4-1 with TRBJ2-5; D is possibly TRBD1 or TRBD2 (5 bases each). There are 18 residues in the CDR3. Trimming pared 0 bases from V and 2 bases from J, leaving 19 bases between. Germline V gives CDR1 MGHRA, CDR2 YSYEKL. CDR3 in amino acids: CASSQDRGPGGPQETQYF. CDR3 nucleotides: TGCGCCAGCAGCCAAGATCGGGGCCCTGGCGGGCCTCAAGAGACCCAGTACTTC.

The sample holds many counts of this clonotype. The CDR3 DNA reads as TGTGCCAGCAGTTATCGTCCAACGGGCTCCTACGAGCAGTACTTC. It translates to CASSYRPTGSYEQYF. The genes are TRBV6-2 or TRBV6-3 and TRBJ2-7; unclear D gene. This CDR3 spans 15 amino acids. V was shortened by 3 bases and J by 0 bases, with 12 bases between the two germline ends. Per the germline V gene, CDR1 is MNHEY and CDR2 is SVGEGT.

This clonotype was detected ten times or more. The rearrangement uses TRBV5-1 and TRBJ2-1; 8 bases are a match to TRBD1. The CDR3 has 13 residues. The germline gives CDR1 SGHRS, CDR2 YFSETQ. V lost 1 base and J lost 11; bases outside the gene matches: 5. The CDR3 bases are TGCGCCAGCAGCTTGAGCGGACAGGGCCAGCAGTTCTTC. Its translation: CASSLSGQGQQFF.

This clonotype has more than one count but fewer than ten. The chain recombines TRBV12-3 or TRBV12-4 with TRBJ2-7; TRBD1 or TRBD2 may be the D gene (5 bases each). V lost 0 bases, J lost 3 bases, and 12 bases lay in between. The length of the CDR3 is 15 residues. CDR3: CASSLAGTQLYEQYF. The CDR3 region has the DNA TGTGCCAGCAGTTTAGCAGGGACGCAACTCTACGAGCAGTACTTC.

This clonotype was counted ten times or more. This chain uses TRBV20-1 with TRBJ1-2; the D gene is possibly TRBD1 (5 bases). This CDR3 spans 12 amino acids. Trimming removed 2 bases from V and 5 bases from J, with 9 bases in between. From germline, CDR1 is DFQATT and CDR2 SNEGSKA (reference sequence). The CDR3, as DNA: TGCAGTGCTAGACATGGGACTTATGGCTACACCTTC. Amino acids: CSARHGTYGYTF.